This T cell receptor (beta chain) was identified in a study of patients and donors after allogeneic stem cell transplantation. One entry per CDR3 protein results from TCRdb running MiXCR on the RT-PCR reads. Counted here are roughly 40,000 distinct CDR3 sequences, under 40% occurring once; the ten biggest clones make up 60% to 80%. Trimming took off 6 bases at V and 4 bases at J, with 18 bases between the two ends. This CDR3 has 15 amino acids. The germline V gene has CDR1 MNHNS and CDR2 SASEGT. This clonotype was seen many times. The sequence derives from a human donor who was either an allogeneic HSCT recipient or a stem cell or donor lymphocyte infusion donor (not recorded which). It is not recorded whose cells these are; they may come from a transplant donor. The sample consisted of blood, either unsorted or a sorted T cell fraction (not recorded which). The chain couples TRBV6-1 to TRBJ1-2; D possibly corresponds to TRBD1 (6 bases). The CDR3 sequence is CASRFFPEGGYGYTF. In nucleotides, the CDR3 is TGTGCCAGCAGGTTCTTCCCGGAGGGGGGCTATGGCTACACCTTC.